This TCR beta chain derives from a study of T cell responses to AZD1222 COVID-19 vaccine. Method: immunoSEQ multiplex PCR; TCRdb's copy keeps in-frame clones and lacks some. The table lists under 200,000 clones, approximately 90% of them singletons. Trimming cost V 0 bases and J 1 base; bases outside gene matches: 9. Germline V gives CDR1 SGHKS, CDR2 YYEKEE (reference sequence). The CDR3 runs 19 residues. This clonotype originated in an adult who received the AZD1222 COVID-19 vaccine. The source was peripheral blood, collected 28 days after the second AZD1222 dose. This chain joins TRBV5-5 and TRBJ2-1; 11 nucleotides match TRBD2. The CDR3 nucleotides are TGTGCCAGCAGCTTGGCGGGTAGCGGGAGGGCCTGGTCCTACAATGAGCAGTTCTTC. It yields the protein CASSLAGSGRAWSYNEQFF.